The present TCR beta chain was sequenced within a study of blood T cell repertoires in COVID-19. Study at large: Samples representing acute and convalescent COVID-19 were sourced from the United States, Italy and Spain. T cells, B-cell-depleted T cells, or PBMCs supplied cDNA or gDNA.

The CDR3 sequence is 16 residues long. V shed 1 base and J shed 9 bases, with 16 bases lying between them. Germline lookup yields CDR1 LGHDT and CDR2 YNNKEL (reference sequence). In the original workflow: For nucleated cells, counts were estimated from reference gene primer amplification. Using immunoSEQ multiplex PCR, the repertoire was profiled, and TCRdb retains in-frame clones only, with some absent. V, J and clone size reflect that table, while D and trimming were determined from the DNA. The sample consists of a few hundred thousand clones, more than 65% of them appearing once. The origin of this receptor is a person aged 70 to 80 with COVID-19, enrolled during active disease. Specimen: peripheral blood. This chain joins TRBV3-1 (or the pseudogene TRBV3-2) and TRBJ1-6; D is uncertain. The CDR3 nucleotides are TGTGCCAGCAGCCAAGTTAGAGGGATTGTGCGTTCACCCCTCCACTTT. Protein: CASSQVRGIVRSPLHF.